The clone carrying this TCR beta chain showed up just once. Its antigen is not identified. The CDR3 totals 14 residues. The V end lost 3 bases, the J end lost 9 bases, and 15 bases lay between the germline ends. Germline V lookup: CDR1 SEHNR, CDR2 FQNEAQ (reference sequence). RNA totalling roughly 0.45 to 1 ug underwent reverse transcription with random hexamers. TCRdb processed the immunoSEQ multiplex PCR reads anew with MiXCR; each CDR3 protein has one entry. This table has some 250,000 distinct CDR3 sequences, 90% to 97% appearing once. The data were taken from a study of CD8 T cells in Susac syndrome. Study information: Intravenous immunoglobulin alone or corticosteroids were being given to patients with Susac syndrome at blood draw, unless they were therapy-naive. Study-wide points: The CD4+ T cell repertoires from Susac syndrome exhibited no clonal expansion.

TEMRA cells were FACS-enriched, with CD8+ and CD4+ T cells isolated negatively. The material sequenced was CD4+ T cells from PBMCs. This chain links TRBV7-9 with TRBJ1-5; weak D call: TRBD1 (6 bases). This sequence was found in a human donor with Susac syndrome. CDR3 in DNA: TGTGCCAGCAGCTTGGGGACAAGAACGTGGCCCCAGCATTTT. This encodes CASSLGTRTWPQHF.